Following are 5 T cell receptor beta chains from one sample sequenced in a study of control samples from healthy donors and cancer patients. The data were produced by immunoSEQ multiplex PCR, yet TCRdb's version contains in-frame clones alone and is incomplete. This sample has 70,000 or so clones, with about 80% found just once. Input material: PBMCs. Every receptor here comes from a woman aged 45-65 years with lung cancer.

The chain employs TRBV7-2 and TRBJ1-2; D is undetermined. The V end lost 5 bases, the J end lost 8 bases, and 18 bases lay between the germline ends. Looked up from germline, CDR1 is SGHTA and CDR2 is FQGNSA. The CDR3 has 14 amino acids. CDR3 loop: CASSQRTAFEGYTF. CDR3 bases: TGTGCCAGCAGCCAACGGACGGCTTTCGAAGGCTACACCTTC.

V and J are TRBV29-1 and TRBJ1-1; TRBD1 matches 7 bases. The trim removed 4 bases at V and 7 bases at J, leaving 6 bases unmatched. CDR3 size: 12 residues. In germline, CDR1 is SQVTM, CDR2 ANQGSEA. The CDR3 DNA is TGCAGCGTTGGCGAAGGGGGCGGTGAAGCTTTCTTT. This codes for CSVGEGGGEAFF.

This clone was picked up a small number of times. This chain uses TRBV19 with TRBJ1-2; no definite D call. Trimming cost V 0 bases and J 0 bases, with 8 bases left between them. Germline V gene lookup returns CDR1 LNHDA and CDR2 SQIVND (reference sequence). The CDR3 contains 15 residues. CDR3 protein: CASSIEAGTNYGYTF. CDR3 DNA: TGTGCCAGTAGTATAGAGGCTGGGACTAACTATGGCTACACCTTC. The complete variable domain, with remaining parts taken from reference TRBV19 and TRBJ1-2, reads DGGITQSPKYLFRKEGQNVTLSCEQNLNHDAMYWYRQDPGQGLRLIYYSQIVNDFQKGDIAEGYSVSREKKESFPLTVTSAQKNPTAFYLCASSIEAGTNYGYTFGSGTRLTVV.

The gene calls are TRBV27 and TRBJ1-2; 8 bases are shared with TRBD1. CDR1 and CDR2 (germline): MNHEY, SMNVEV (reference sequence). The junction had 5 bases not matched to a gene; V was cut back by 6 bases and J by 8 bases. The CDR3 covers 12 residues. The CDR3: CASRQGVRGYTF. The CDR3 nucleotides are TGTGCCAGCAGACAGGGGGTAAGGGGCTACACCTTC.

J is TRBJ1-2 and V is TRBV7-2, with D possibly matching TRBD1 (5 bases). Trimming pared 4 bases from V and 4 bases from J, leaving 13 bases between. The CDR3 sequence is 14 residues long. Germline V gene sequence: CDR1 SGHTA, CDR2 FQGNSA. CDR3 nucleotide sequence: TGTGCCAGCAGCTCTCCCGGGGCTACCTATGGCTACACCTTC. Amino acids: CASSSPGATYGYTF.